These T cell receptor beta chains were read from a single sample in a study of blood T cell repertoires in COVID-19. Sequenced by immunoSEQ multiplex PCR; TCRdb stores in-frame clones only, minus some. The data hold about 180,000 clones, with approximately 80% observed a single time. The sample comprised peripheral blood. These receptors came from a human donor in a cohort sampled during active COVID-19. CDR3s include the opening cysteine and the closing phenylalanine or tryptophan. D genes are given only for firm matches. Size tells how often a clone was seen (once, few, many) or the class of an expanded clone, and some rows leave it out.

>TRBV5-1|NA|15|TRBJ2-6|NA
TGCGCCAGCAGCTTACAGGGCGGTGGGGCCAACGTCCTGACTTTC
CASSLQGGGANVLTF
>TRBV19|NA|16|TRBJ1-3|NA
TGTGCTAGCACCTTTTACTCGGACATAGGAGGAAACACCATATATTTT
CASTFYSDIGGNTIYF
>TRBV25-1|few|11|TRBJ2-7|NA
TGTGCCAGCGCCCGGGGGAGCGAGCAGTACTTC
CASARGSEQYF
>TRBV29-1|NA|11|TRBJ2-7|NA
TGCAGCGTTTCCACCGGTGCCGAGCAGTACTTC
CSVSTGAEQYF
>TRBV6-5|NA|13|TRBJ1-1|NA
TGTGCCAGCAGGACTATAGGGAACACTGAAGCTTTCTTT
CASRTIGNTEAFF
>TRBV5-8|NA|15|TRBJ1-5|TRBD1
TGTGCCAGCAGCTTAGGACAGGGGGGCAATCAGCCCCAGCATTTT
CASSLGQGGNQPQHF
>TRBV7-5|NA|18|TRBJ1-1|NA
TGTGTCAGAAGCTTAGAAGCAAGGGTTACGGGAGAGAACACTGAAGCTTTCTTT
CVRSLEARVTGENTEAFF
>TRBV9|NA|14|TRBJ2-1|TRBD2
TGTGCCAGCAGCGTAAGGACTAGCGGTGGTGAGCAGTTCTTC
CASSVRTSGGEQFF
>TRBV5-5|NA|13|TRBJ1-1|TRBD1
TGTGCCAGCAGCTTGGCGACAGGGACTGAAGCTTTCTTT
CASSLATGTEAFF
>TRBV6-5|NA|14|TRBJ2-2|NA
TGTGCCAGCAGGGGGCTAGAGAACACCGGGGAGCTGTTTTTT
CASRGLENTGELFF
>TRBV19|NA|14|TRBJ2-7|TRBD1
TGTGCCAGTAGTATCGTGGCAGGGGGCTCCGAGCAGTACTTC
CASSIVAGGSEQYF
>TRBV3-1/TRBV3-2|once|15|TRBJ2-3|NA
TGTGCCAGCAGCCGGGGTGCGGGAAGCACAGATACGCAGTATTTT
CASSRGAGSTDTQYF
>TRBV6-5|NA|13|TRBJ1-1|NA
TGTGCCAGCAGTTACGGGCAGAACACTGAAGCTTTCTTT
CASSYGQNTEAFF
>TRBV20-1|NA|16|TRBJ1-4|TRBD1
TGCAGTGCTAGTTTCGACAGGGGGGAGACTAATGAAAAACTGTTTTTT
CSASFDRGETNEKLFF
>TRBV5-6|NA|16|TRBJ1-2|TRBD1
TGTGCCAGCAGCTTGGAGCCTACAGGGGGGCTCGGTGGCTACACCTTC
CASSLEPTGGLGGYTF
>TRBV5-1|NA|17|TRBJ2-4|TRBD2
TGCGCCAGCAGCCCGGGACTAGCGGGGGGGAATCGGAACATTCAGTACTTC
CASSPGLAGGNRNIQYF
>TRBV2|NA|14|TRBJ2-1|TRBD2
TGTGCCAGCGGAGGGACTAGCCGGGGAGGGGAGCAGTTCTTC
CASGGTSRGGEQFF
>TRBV6-2/TRBV6-3|NA|14|TRBJ2-7|NA
TGTGCCAGCAGTCACGGCCGGGACACCTACGAGCAGTACTTC
CASSHGRDTYEQYF
>TRBV15|NA|15|TRBJ1-1|TRBD1
TGTGCCACCAGCACCGCGGACAGGGGGCAAACTGAAGCTTTCTTT
CATSTADRGQTEAFF
>TRBV30|NA|12|TRBJ1-2|NA
TGTGCCTGGAGTGGGGGCCTGGGAGGCTACACCTTC
CAWSGGLGGYTF
>TRBV12-3/TRBV12-4|NA|13|TRBJ1-2|TRBD1
TGTGCCAGCACCAAGACCACAGGGGATGGCTACACCTTC
CASTKTTGDGYTF
>TRBV29-1|NA|11|TRBJ1-1|NA
TGCAGCGTTGTGGAGGTCACTGAAGCTTTCTTT
CSVVEVTEAFF
>TRBV10-1|NA|16|TRBJ2-2|NA
TGCGCCAGCAGTAAGGGTAACGGGGAGAACACCGGGGAGCTGTTTTTT
CASSKGNGENTGELFF
>TRBV30|NA|17|TRBJ1-1|TRBD1
TGTGCCTGGAGTGTACGATGGAATAACAGGGGGAACACTGAAGCTTTCTTT
CAWSVRWNNRGNTEAFF
>TRBV13|NA|15|TRBJ2-5|NA
TGTGCCAGCAGCTTGGAAGGACACCTTCAAGAGACCCAGTACTTC
CASSLEGHLQETQYF
>TRBV30|few|13|TRBJ1-1|NA
TGTGCCTGGAATTCAGGGAAGAACACTGAAGCTTTCTTT
CAWNSGKNTEAFF
>TRBV28|NA|14|TRBJ1-6|NA
TGTGCCAGCAGTTTCGGGGGAGAACATTCACCCCTCCACTTT
CASSFGGEHSPLHF
>TRBV15|NA|12|TRBJ1-1|TRBD1
TGTGCCACCAGCAGAGGGACAGGGGAGCTGGTCTTT
CATSRGTGELVF
>TRBV2|NA|24|TRBJ2-6|TRBD2
TGTGCCAGCAGTGTCGAACGGGACAGGGAAGGGACTAGCGGGGGCCCCTCTGGGGCCAACGTCCTGACTTTC
CASSVERDREGTSGGPSGANVLTF
>TRBV7-8|NA|14|TRBJ2-5|TRBD2
TGTGCCAGCACTTTCGCGGGGGACGGGGAGACCCAGTACTTC
CASTFAGDGETQYF
>TRBV29-1|NA|12|TRBJ1-1|NA
TGCAGCTCCAAAGATTCAGGGTCGACGGCTTTCTTT
CSSKDSGSTAFF
>TRBV21-1|NA|14|TRBJ1-4|NA
TGTGCCAGCAGCCCAAGGCCAGGATCGGAAAAACTGTTTTTT
CASSPRPGSEKLFF
>TRBV7-2|NA|15|TRBJ1-1|NA
TGTGCCAGCAGCTCCCAGGGACTAGTTAGGGCTGAAGCTTTCTTT
CASSSQGLVRAEAFF
>TRBV9|NA|15|TRBJ2-1|NA
TGTGCCAGCAGCGCCTGGAACCTCCCGGGCAATGAGCAGTTCTTC
CASSAWNLPGNEQFF
>TRBV12-3/TRBV12-4|NA|13|TRBJ1-2|NA
TGTGCCAGCAGTTTTGATCTAACGGGGGGCTACACCTTC
CASSFDLTGGYTF
>TRBV29-1|NA|11|TRBJ2-2|NA
TGCAGCGCCTCGAACACCGGGGAGCTGTTTTTT
CSASNTGELFF
>TRBV18|NA|19|TRBJ2-7|TRBD1
TGTGCCAGCTCACTACAACCAGGGACAGTGGTCGAGGGCTCCTACGAGCAGTACTTC
CASSLQPGTVVEGSYEQYF